This T cell receptor (beta chain) was sequenced in a study of blood T cell repertoires in COVID-19. Study-wide context: There were acute and convalescent COVID-19 samples, and they came from the United States, Italy and Spain. The analysed material was cDNA or gDNA that came from T cells, B-cell-depleted T cells, or PBMCs.

Trimming pared 3 bases from V and 6 bases from J, leaving 15 bases between. The CDR3 spans 14 residues. Germline-derived CDR1 and CDR2 are LGHNA and YSLEER. Per the study methods: Nucleated cell number was recorded as an estimate derived from reference gene primer amplification. Repertoires were generated with immunoSEQ multiplex PCR, while TCRdb's copy carries only in-frame clones and drops some. That table gives V, J and clone size, and the DNA gave D and trimming. The data contain 310,000 or so clones, roughly 90% of them singletons. The rearrangement joins TRBV4-3 to TRBJ2-7; possibly TRBD1 for D (5 bases). The sequence was obtained from a woman aged 45-65 years with active or convalescent COVID-19. The sequenced sample consisted of peripheral blood. CDR3 nucleotides: TGCGCCAGCAGCCAGGGTTTCAGGGTAGGCGAGCAGTACTTC. Translation gives CASSQGFRVGEQYF.